This T cell receptor beta chain appears in the sequencing data of a study of cytomegalovirus exposure and HLA in healthy donors. Between the trimmed V and J ends, which lost 5 bases and 7 bases, there was a span of 11 bases. The germline V gene encodes CDR1 PRHDT and CDR2 FYEKMQ (reference sequence). This CDR3 has 12 amino acids. This clone has a handful of counts. Vbeta (60) and Jbeta (13) primers were used in the PCR. Profiled with immunoSEQ multiplex PCR; TCRdb holds only in-frame clones, not every one. The sample holds 100,000 to 150,000 clones, 65% to 90% seen once. Sequenced input: PBMCs. The sequence derives from a girl aged 2 to 10 in good health and CMV-seronegative. The chain links TRBV13 to TRBJ1-2; D perhaps matches TRBD1 (6 bases). The CDR3 coding sequence is TGTGCCAGCAGCCAACAGGGTGGTGGCTACACCTTC. This sequence encodes CASSQQGGGYTF.